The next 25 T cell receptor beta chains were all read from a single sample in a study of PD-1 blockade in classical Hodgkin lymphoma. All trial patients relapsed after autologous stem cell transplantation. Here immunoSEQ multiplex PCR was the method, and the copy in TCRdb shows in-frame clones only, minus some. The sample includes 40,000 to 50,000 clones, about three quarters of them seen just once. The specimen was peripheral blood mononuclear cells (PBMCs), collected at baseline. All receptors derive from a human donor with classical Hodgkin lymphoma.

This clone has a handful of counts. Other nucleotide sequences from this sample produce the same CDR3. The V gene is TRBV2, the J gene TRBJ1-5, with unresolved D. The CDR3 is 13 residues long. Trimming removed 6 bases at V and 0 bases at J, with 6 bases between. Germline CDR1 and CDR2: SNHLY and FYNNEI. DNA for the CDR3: TGTGCCAGCAGAAGGGATAGCAATCAGCCCCAGCATTTT. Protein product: CASRRDSNQPQHF.

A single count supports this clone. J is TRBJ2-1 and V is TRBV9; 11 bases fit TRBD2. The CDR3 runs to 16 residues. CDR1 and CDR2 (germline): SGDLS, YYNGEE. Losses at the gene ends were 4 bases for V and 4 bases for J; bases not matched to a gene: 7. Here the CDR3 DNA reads TGTGCCAGCAGCTTAGAGGGACTAGCGGAATACAATGAGCAGTTCTTC. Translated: CASSLEGLAEYNEQFF.

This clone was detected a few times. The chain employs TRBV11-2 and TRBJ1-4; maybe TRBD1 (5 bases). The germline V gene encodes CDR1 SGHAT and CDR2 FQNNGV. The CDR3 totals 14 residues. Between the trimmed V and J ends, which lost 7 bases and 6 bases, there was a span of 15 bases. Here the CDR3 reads CASTAGRGDEKLFF. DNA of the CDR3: TGTGCCAGCACCGCGGGTCGGGGGGATGAAAAACTGTTTTTT.

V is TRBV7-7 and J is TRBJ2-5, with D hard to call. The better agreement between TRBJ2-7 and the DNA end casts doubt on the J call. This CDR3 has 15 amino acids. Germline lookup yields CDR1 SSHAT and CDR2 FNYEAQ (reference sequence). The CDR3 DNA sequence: TGTGCCAGCAGCTTAGGGTCAGGAGACTCCTACGAGCAGTACTTC. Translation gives CASSLGSGDSYEQYF.

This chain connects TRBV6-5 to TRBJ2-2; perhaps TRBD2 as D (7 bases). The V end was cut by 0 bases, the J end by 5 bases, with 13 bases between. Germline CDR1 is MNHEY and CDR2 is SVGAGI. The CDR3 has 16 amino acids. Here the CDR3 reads CASSYSGGAGTGELFF. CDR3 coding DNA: TGTGCCAGCAGTTACTCAGGGGGGGCGGGAACCGGGGAGCTGTTTTTT.

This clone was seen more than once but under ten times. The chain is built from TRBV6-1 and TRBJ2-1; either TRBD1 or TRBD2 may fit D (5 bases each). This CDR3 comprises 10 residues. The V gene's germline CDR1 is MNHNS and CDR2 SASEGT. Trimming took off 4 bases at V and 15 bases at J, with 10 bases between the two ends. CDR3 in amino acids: CASSGGERFF. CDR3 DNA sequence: TGTGCCAGCAGTGGAGGGGAGAGGTTCTTC.

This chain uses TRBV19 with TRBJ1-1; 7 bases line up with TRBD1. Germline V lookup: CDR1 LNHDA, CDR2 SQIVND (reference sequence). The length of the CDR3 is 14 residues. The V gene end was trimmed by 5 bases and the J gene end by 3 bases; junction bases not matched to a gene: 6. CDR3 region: CASSGYRGDTEAFF. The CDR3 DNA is TGTGCCAGTAGTGGCTACAGGGGTGACACTGAAGCTTTCTTT. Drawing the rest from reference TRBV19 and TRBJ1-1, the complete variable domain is DGGITQSPKYLFRKEGQNVTLSCEQNLNHDAMYWYRQDPGQGLRLIYYSQIVNDFQKGDIAEGYSVSREKKESFPLTVTSAQKNPTAFYLCASSGYRGDTEAFFGQGTRLTVV.

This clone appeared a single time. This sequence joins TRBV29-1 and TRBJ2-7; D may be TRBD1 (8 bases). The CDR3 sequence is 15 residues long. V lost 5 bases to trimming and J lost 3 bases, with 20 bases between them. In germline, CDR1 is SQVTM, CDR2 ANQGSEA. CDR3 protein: CSVRQGRGSGYEQYF. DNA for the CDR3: TGCAGCGTTAGACAGGGGAGGGGGAGCGGCTACGAGCAGTACTTC.

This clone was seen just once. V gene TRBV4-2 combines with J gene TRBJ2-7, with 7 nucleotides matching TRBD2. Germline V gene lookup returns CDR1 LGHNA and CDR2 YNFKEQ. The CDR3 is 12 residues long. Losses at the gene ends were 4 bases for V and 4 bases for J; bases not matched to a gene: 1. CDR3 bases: TGTGCCAGCAGCCCCGGGGGGTACGAGCAGTACTTC. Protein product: CASSPGGYEQYF.

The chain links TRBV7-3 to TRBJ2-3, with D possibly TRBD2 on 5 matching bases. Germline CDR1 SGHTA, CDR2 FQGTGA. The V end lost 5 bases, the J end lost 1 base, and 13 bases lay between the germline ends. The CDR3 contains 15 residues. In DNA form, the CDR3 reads TGTGCCAGCAGCCCGTCCCTAGCTGGCACAGATACGCAGTATTTT. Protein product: CASSPSLAGTDTQYF.

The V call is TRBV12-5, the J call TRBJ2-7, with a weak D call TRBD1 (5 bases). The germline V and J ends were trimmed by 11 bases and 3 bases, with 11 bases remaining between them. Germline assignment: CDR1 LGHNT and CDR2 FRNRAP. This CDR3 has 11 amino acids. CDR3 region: CACLDNYEQYF. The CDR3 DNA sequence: TGTGCTTGTCTGGACAACTACGAGCAGTACTTC.

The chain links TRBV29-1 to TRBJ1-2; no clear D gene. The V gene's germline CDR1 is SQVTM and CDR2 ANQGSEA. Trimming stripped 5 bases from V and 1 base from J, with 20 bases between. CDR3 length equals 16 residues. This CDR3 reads CSVMPRMGRRNYGYTF. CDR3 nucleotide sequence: TGCAGCGTTATGCCCCGGATGGGGAGACGTAACTATGGCTACACCTTC.

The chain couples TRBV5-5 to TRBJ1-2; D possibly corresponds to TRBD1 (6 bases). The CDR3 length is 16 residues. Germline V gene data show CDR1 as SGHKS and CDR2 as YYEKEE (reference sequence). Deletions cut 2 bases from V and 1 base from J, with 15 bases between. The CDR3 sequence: CASSLWQGTLNYGYTF. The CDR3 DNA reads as TGTGCCAGCAGCTTATGGCAGGGGACGCTTAACTATGGCTACACCTTC.

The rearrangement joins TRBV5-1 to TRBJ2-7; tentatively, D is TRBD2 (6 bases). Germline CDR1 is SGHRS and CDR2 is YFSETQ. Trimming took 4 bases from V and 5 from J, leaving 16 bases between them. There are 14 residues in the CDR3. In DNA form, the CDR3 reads TGCGCCAGCAGCCCCCGGGACTTTGGGGACGAGCAGTACTTC. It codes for CASSPRDFGDEQYF.

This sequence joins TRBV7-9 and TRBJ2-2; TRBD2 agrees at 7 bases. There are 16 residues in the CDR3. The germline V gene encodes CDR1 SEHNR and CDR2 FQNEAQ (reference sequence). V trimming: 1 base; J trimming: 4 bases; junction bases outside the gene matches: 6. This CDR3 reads CASSLGTRSPTGELFF. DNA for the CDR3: TGTGCCAGCAGCTTAGGGACTAGATCCCCCACCGGGGAGCTGTTTTTT.

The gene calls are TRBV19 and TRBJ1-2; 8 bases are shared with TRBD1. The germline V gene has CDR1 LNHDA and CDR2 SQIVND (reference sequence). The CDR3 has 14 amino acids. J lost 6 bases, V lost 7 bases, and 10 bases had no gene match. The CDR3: CASNPTGAMHGYTF. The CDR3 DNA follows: TGTGCCAGTAACCCGACAGGGGCAATGCATGGCTACACCTTC.

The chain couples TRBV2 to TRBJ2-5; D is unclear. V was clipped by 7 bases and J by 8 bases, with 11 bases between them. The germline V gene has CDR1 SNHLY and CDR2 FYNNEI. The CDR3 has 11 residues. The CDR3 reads CASKLGGTQYF. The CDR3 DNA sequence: TGTGCCAGCAAACTCGGTGGAACCCAGTACTTC.

CDR3 sequence: CASSNDKVNQPQHF. Written as DNA, the CDR3 is TGTGCCAGCAGCAACGACAAGGTGAATCAGCCCCAGCATTTT. The chain recombines TRBV5-8 with TRBJ1-5, with unresolved D. CDR3 length: 14 residues. V lost 4 bases and J 4 bases, leaving 12 bases between the germline ends. Germline V gene data show CDR1 as SGHTS and CDR2 as YDEGEE.

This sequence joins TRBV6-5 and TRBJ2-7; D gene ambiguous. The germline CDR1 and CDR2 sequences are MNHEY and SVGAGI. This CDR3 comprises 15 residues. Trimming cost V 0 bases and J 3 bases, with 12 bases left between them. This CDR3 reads CASSYSLQFSYEQYF. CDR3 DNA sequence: TGTGCCAGCAGTTACTCCTTACAGTTCAGCTACGAGCAGTACTTC.

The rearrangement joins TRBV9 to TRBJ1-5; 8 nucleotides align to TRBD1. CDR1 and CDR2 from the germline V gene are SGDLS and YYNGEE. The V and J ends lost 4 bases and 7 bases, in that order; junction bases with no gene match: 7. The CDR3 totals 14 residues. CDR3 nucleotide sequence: TGTGCCAGCAGCTCCAGGGGGCTGGGACAGCCCCAGCATTTT. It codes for CASSSRGLGQPQHF.

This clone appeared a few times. The CDR3 nucleotides read TGCGCCAGCAGTGACTGCAATGGCCCTCGCCCCTATGGCTACACCTTC. Translation gives CASSDCNGPRPYGYTF. The chain employs TRBV10-1 and TRBJ1-2; D not certain. The CDR3 contains 16 residues. Germline CDR1 is WNHNN and CDR2 is SYGVQD (reference sequence). The V and J ends lost 3 bases and 4 bases respectively, with 18 bases between them.

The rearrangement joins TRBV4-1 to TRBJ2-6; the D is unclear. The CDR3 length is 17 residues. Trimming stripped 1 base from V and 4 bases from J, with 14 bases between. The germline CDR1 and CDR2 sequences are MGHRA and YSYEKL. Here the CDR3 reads CASSQVSDPAGANVLTF. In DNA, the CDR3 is TGCGCCAGCAGCCAAGTAAGCGATCCGGCGGGGGCCAACGTCCTGACTTTC.

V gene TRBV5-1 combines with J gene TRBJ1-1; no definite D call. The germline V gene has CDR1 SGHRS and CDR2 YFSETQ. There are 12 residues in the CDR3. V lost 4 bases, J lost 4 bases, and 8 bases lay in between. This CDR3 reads CASSRIGTEAFF. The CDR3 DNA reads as TGCGCCAGCAGCCGGATTGGCACTGAAGCTTTCTTT.

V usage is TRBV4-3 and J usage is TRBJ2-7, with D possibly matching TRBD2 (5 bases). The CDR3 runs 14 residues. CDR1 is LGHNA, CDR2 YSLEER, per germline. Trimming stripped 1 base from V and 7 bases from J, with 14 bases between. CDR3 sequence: CASSQGVRPGEQYF. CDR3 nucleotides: TGCGCCAGCAGCCAAGGGGTCAGGCCGGGAGAGCAGTACTTC.

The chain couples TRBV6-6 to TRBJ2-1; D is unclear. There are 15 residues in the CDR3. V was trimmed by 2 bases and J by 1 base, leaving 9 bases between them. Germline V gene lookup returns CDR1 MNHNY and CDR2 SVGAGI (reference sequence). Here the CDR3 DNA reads TGTGCCAGCAGTTACAAAGGCGGTTCCTACAATGAGCAGTTCTTC. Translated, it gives CASSYKGGSYNEQFF.